This entry concerns a single T cell receptor (beta chain). Original analysis: For nucleated cells, counts were estimated from reference gene primer amplification. The repertoire was sequenced with immunoSEQ multiplex PCR; TCRdb's copy has only in-frame clones and lacks some. That table gives V, J and clone size, and the DNA gave D and trimming. The table has 250,000 or so clones, about 83% seen once. The CDR3 sequence is 15 residues long. Germline V gives CDR1 SGHNT, CDR2 YYREEE (reference sequence). The junction had 4 bases not matched to a gene; V was cut back by 4 bases and J by 1 base. The sample is drawn from a study of blood T cell repertoires in COVID-19. Study in general: COVID-19 samples collected from the United States, Italy and Spain covered acute and convalescent phases. Nucleic acid was either cDNA or gDNA, and it came from T cells, B-cell-depleted T cells, or PBMCs.

This clonotype was sampled from a human donor in a cohort sampled during active COVID-19. Sequencing was performed on peripheral blood. The chain is built from TRBV5-4 and TRBJ2-2; 7 bases map to TRBD1. CDR3 in amino acids: CASSLGTENTGELFF. Written as DNA, the CDR3 is TGTGCCAGCAGCCTCGGGACAGAGAACACCGGGGAGCTGTTTTTT.